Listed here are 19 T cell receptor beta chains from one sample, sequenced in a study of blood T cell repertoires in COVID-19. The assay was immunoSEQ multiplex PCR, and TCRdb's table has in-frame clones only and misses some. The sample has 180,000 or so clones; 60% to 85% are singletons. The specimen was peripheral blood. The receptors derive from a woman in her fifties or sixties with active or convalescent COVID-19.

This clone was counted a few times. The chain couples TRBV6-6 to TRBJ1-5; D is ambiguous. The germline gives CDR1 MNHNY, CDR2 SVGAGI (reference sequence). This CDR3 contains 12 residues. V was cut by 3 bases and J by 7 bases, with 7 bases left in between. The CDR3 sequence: CASSYIFQPQHF. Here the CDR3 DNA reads TGTGCCAGCAGTTATATATTCCAGCCCCAGCATTTT.

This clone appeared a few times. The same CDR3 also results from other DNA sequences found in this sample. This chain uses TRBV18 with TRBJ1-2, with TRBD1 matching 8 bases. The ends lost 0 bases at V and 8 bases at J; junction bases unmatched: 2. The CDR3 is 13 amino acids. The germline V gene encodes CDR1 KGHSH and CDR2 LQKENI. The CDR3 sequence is CASSPPDRVGYTF. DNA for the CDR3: TGTGCCAGCTCACCACCGGACAGGGTCGGCTACACCTTC.

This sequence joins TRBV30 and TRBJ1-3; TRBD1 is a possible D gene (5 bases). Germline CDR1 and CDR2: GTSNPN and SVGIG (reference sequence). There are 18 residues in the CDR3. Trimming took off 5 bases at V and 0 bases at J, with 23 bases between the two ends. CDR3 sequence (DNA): TGTGCCTGGGGGGAGGGACTTTTCCTGCCCGTCTCTGGAAACACCATATATTTT. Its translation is CAWGEGLFLPVSGNTIYF.

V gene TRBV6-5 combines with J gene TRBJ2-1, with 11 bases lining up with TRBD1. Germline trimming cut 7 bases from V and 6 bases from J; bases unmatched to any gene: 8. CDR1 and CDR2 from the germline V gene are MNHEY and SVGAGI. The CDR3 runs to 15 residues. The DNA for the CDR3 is TGTGCCAGCACCCCGGGTGGGACAGGGGGCAATGAGCAGTTCTTC. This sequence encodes CASTPGGTGGNEQFF.

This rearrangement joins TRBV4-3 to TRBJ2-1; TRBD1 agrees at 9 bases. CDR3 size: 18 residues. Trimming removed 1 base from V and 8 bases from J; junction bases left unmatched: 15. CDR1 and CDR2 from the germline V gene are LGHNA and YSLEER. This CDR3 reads CASSQGWGGGTGKDEQFF. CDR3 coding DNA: TGCGCCAGCAGCCAAGGATGGGGGGGTGGGACAGGGAAAGATGAGCAGTTCTTC.

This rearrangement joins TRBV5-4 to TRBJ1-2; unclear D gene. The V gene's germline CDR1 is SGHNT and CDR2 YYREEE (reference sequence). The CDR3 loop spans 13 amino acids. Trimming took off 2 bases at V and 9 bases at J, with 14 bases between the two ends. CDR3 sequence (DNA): TGTGCCAGCAGCTTTGAGGGCGGAGGGAGCTACACCTTC. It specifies CASSFEGGGSYTF.

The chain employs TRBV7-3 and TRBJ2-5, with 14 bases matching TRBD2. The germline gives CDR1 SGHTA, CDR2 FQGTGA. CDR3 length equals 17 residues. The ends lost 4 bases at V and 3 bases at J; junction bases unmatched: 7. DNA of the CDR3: TGTGCCAGCAGCTCGGGACTAGCGGGGGTCGAGAAAGAGACCCAGTACTTC. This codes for CASSSGLAGVEKETQYF.

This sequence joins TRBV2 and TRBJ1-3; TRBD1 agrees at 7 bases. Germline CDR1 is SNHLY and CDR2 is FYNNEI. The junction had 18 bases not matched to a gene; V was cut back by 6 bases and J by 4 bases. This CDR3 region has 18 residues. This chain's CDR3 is CASSDPSRGQAGGNTIYF. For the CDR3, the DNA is TGTGCCAGCAGCGACCCCTCCCGCGGACAGGCTGGGGGAAACACCATATATTTT.

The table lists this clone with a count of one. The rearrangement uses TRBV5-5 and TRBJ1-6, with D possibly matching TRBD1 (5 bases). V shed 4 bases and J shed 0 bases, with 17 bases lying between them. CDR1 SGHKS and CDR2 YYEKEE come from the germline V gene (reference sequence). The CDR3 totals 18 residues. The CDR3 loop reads CASSPSTGFSSYNSPLHF. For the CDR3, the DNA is TGTGCCAGCAGCCCCAGTACAGGCTTCAGCTCCTATAATTCACCCCTCCACTTT.

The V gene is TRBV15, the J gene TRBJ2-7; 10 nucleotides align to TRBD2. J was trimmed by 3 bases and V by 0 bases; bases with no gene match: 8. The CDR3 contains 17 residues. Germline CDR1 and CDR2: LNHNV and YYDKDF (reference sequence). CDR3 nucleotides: TGTGCCACCAGCAGAGATCGTCCTAGCGGGAGTATCTACGAGCAGTACTTC. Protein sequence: CATSRDRPSGSIYEQYF.

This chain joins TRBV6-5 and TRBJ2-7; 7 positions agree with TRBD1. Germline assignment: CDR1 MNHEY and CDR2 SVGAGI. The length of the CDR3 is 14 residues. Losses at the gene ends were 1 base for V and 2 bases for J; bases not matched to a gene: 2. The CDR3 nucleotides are TGTGCCAGCAGTTACTACAGGGGTCCCTACGAGCAGTACTTC. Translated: CASSYYRGPYEQYF.

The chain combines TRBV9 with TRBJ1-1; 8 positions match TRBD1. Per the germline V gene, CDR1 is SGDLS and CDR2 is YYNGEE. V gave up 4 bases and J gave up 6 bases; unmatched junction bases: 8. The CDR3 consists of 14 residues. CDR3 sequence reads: CASSQGGQGAEAFF. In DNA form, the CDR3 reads TGTGCCAGCAGCCAGGGAGGACAGGGTGCTGAAGCTTTCTTT.

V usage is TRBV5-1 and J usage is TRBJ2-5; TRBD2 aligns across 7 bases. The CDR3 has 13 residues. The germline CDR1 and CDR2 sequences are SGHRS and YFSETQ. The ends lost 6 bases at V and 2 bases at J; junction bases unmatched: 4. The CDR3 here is CASKGGVQETQYF. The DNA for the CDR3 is TGCGCCAGCAAGGGAGGGGTGCAAGAGACCCAGTACTTC.

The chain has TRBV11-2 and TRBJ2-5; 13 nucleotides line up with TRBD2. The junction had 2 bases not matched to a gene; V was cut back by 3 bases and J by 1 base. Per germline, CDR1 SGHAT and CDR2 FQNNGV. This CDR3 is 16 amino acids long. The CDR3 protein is CASSFTSGGGQETQYF. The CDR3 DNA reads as TGTGCCAGCAGCTTTACTAGCGGGGGGGGCCAAGAGACCCAGTACTTC.

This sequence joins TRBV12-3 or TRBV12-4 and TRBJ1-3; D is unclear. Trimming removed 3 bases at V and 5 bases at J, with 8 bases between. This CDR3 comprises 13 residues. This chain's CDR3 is CASSFNRRNTIYF. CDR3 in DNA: TGTGCCAGCAGTTTTAACAGAAGAAACACCATATATTTT.

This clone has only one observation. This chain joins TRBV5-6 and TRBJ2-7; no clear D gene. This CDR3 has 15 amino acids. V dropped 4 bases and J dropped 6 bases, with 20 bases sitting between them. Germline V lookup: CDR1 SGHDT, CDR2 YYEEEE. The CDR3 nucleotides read TGTGCCAGCAGCCCGGCGCGGTTCCGGCTGGGCGAGCAGTACTTC. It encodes CASSPARFRLGEQYF.

CDR3 in DNA: TGTGCCAGTAGTATGGCGGGGGGCCCCTACGAGCAGTACTTC. Protein: CASSMAGGPYEQYF. This chain connects TRBV19 to TRBJ2-7, with 8 bases identical to TRBD2. The V gene's germline CDR1 is LNHDA and CDR2 SQIVND (reference sequence). V lost 3 bases, J lost 2 bases, and 3 bases stayed unmatched. The CDR3 loop spans 14 amino acids.

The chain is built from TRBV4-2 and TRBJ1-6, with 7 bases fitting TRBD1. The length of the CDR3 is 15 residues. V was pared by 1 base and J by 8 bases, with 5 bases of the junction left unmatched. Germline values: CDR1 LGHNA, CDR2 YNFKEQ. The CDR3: CASSQGGQPHSPLHF. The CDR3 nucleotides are TGTGCCAGCAGCCAAGGGGGACAGCCCCATTCACCCCTCCACTTT.

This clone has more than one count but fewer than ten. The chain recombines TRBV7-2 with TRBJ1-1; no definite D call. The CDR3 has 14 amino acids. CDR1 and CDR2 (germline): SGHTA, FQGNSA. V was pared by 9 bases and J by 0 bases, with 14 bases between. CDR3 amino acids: CASEAQAMNTEAFF. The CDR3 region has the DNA TGTGCCAGTGAAGCCCAGGCCATGAACACTGAAGCTTTCTTT.